The 22 T cell receptor beta chains below all came from one sample that was sequenced in a study of molecular identifiers for immune sequencing clone quantification. TCRdb reanalysed the PCR reads using MiXCR and keeps one entry per CDR3 protein. The sample lists about 70,000 distinct CDR3 sequences, about a fifth seen once, with approximately 1.5% in the top ten. What was sequenced was naive CD8+ T cells from blood, with Jurkat cell RNA spiked in. As to subset: FACS-sorted CD8+CD4-CCR7+CD45RA+ naive T cells. The receptors originated from a human donor in good health. Some libraries in this study had Jurkat cell RNA spiked in.

There are a few counts of this clonotype. A much larger clone lies a single base off, so this may be a read error. The rearrangement uses TRBV7-9 and TRBJ1-5; D call uncertain. Germline CDR1 and CDR2: SEHNR and FQNEAQ (reference sequence). The CDR3 is made up of 12 amino acids. CDR3 in amino acids: CANSLGSRPQHF. The CDR3 DNA is TGTGCCAACAGCTTAGGCAGTCGGCCCCAGCATTTT.

This clonotype was found many times. This chain connects TRBV27 to TRBJ2-3; 13 bases map to TRBD2. V shed 3 bases and J 2 bases; nucleotides not matched to a gene: 2. Per germline, CDR1 MNHEY and CDR2 SMNVEV (reference sequence). This CDR3 comprises 16 residues. CDR3 residues: CASSLGLAGLTDTQYF. Written as DNA, the CDR3 is TGTGCCAGCAGTTTGGGACTAGCGGGACTCACAGATACGCAGTATTTT.

This clonotype was found many times. The V gene is TRBV7-3, the J gene TRBJ1-1, with 7 nucleotides matching TRBD1. This CDR3 contains 15 residues. Looked up from germline, CDR1 is SGHTA and CDR2 is FQGTGA. The trim removed 4 bases at V and 8 bases at J, leaving 13 bases unmatched. CDR3 nucleotides: TGTGCCAGCAGCTACTCCAGGGGGGCGCGCGTGGAAGCTTTCTTT. This gives the protein CASSYSRGARVEAFF. Looking up the rest from reference TRBV7-3 and TRBJ1-1 gives the full variable domain: GAGVSQTPSNKVTEKGKYVELRCDPISGHTALYWYRQSLGQGPEFLIYFQGTGAADDSGLPNDRFFAVRPEGSVSTLKIQRTERGDSAVYLCASSYSRGARVEAFFGQGTRLTVV.

This clonotype showed up many times. V usage is TRBV27 and J usage is TRBJ2-3; D ambiguous. The germline V gene encodes CDR1 MNHEY and CDR2 SMNVEV (reference sequence). The CDR3 sequence is 14 residues long. V gave up 4 bases and J gave up 5 bases, with 13 bases separating them. CDR3 region: CASSWVERLDTQYF. The CDR3 region has the DNA TGTGCCAGCAGTTGGGTAGAACGGCTAGATACGCAGTATTTT.

Regarding this clonotype: A clone one base away is much larger, so this may be a read error. The CDR3 carries no conserved terminal phenylalanine or tryptophan, so it likely arises from a read error. The CDR3 is CASSLREWEQYL. CDR3 sequence (DNA): TGCGCCAGCAGCTTAAGGGAATGGGAGCAGTACCTC. This sequence joins TRBV5-1 and TRBJ2-7, with no clear D. CDR1 and CDR2 from the germline V gene are SGHRS and YFSETQ. Between the trimmed V and J ends, which lost 2 bases and 7 bases, there was a span of 10 bases. This CDR3 has 12 amino acids.

There are many counts of this clonotype. The chain joins TRBV19 to TRBJ1-2; unclear D gene. The CDR3 has 11 residues. Per the germline V gene, CDR1 is LNHDA and CDR2 is SQIVND (reference sequence). V lost 7 bases and J lost 4, with 7 bases in between. This chain's CDR3 is CASNGFYGYTF. The CDR3 DNA reads TGTGCCAGTAACGGATTCTATGGCTACACCTTC.

The chain links TRBV7-2 to TRBJ2-7; 8 positions agree with TRBD2. The CDR3 runs 14 residues. Germline loops: CDR1 SGHTA, CDR2 FQGNSA. The V segment lost 4 bases and the J segment 3 bases; nucleotides outside the gene matches: 5. The CDR3 coding sequence is TGTGCCAGCAGCTACTTCCTAGCGGGCTACGAGCAGTACTTC. This sequence encodes CASSYFLAGYEQYF.

This clonotype was observed many times. This chain links TRBV6-6 with TRBJ2-5; 7 nucleotides line up with TRBD1. The germline V gene encodes CDR1 MNHNY and CDR2 SVGAGI (reference sequence). CDR3 size: 16 residues. V gave up 2 bases and J gave up 2 bases; unmatched junction bases: 8. DNA of the CDR3: TGTGCCAGCAGTTACCACCACCCGGGACAGCAAGAGACCCAGTACTTC. Translation: CASSYHHPGQQETQYF.

This clonotype occurred many times. The chain is built from TRBV3-1 and TRBJ2-2, with D tentatively TRBD2 (5 bases). The CDR3 totals 15 residues. V shed 0 bases and J shed 6 bases, with 11 bases lying between them. Germline CDR1 is LGHDT and CDR2 is YNNKEL (reference sequence). CDR3 in DNA: TGTGCCAGCAGCCAAGACCACGAGGGAGCCGGGGAGCTGTTTTTT. It is translated as CASSQDHEGAGELFF.

This clonotype came up many times. The chain has TRBV5-8 and TRBJ2-6; D remains unclear. In germline, CDR1 is SGHTS, CDR2 YDEGEE. This CDR3 region has 17 residues. Trimming left V 4 bases short and J 1 base short, with 15 bases between. The CDR3 spells CASSLGFGASGANVLTF. The CDR3 DNA sequence: TGTGCCAGCAGCCTTGGATTCGGCGCGTCTGGGGCCAACGTCCTGACTTTC. The full variable domain, in which reference TRBV5-8 and TRBJ2-6 provide the parts outside the CDR3, is EAGVTQSPTHLIKTRGQQATLRCSPISGHTSVYWYQQALGLGLQFLLWYDEGEERNRGNFPPRFSGRQFPNYSSELNVNALELEDSALYLCASSLGFGASGANVLTFGAGSRLTVL.

This clonotype was counted at least ten times. V is TRBV3-1 and J is TRBJ2-7; D might be TRBD1 or TRBD2, each matching 6 bases. Germline V gene data show CDR1 as LGHDT and CDR2 as YNNKEL (reference sequence). Trimming took 4 bases from V and 5 from J, leaving 12 bases between them. CDR3 length: 13 amino acids. This chain's CDR3 is CASSRPGADEQYF. CDR3 coding DNA: TGTGCCAGCAGCCGGCCGGGGGCGGACGAGCAGTACTTC.

This clonotype was detected a few times. The chain is built from TRBV30 and TRBJ2-2; D is ambiguous. The V end was cut by 2 bases, the J end by 8 bases, with 9 bases between. Per the germline V gene, CDR1 is GTSNPN and CDR2 is SVGIG (reference sequence). CDR3 length: 12 amino acids. In DNA form, the CDR3 reads TGTGCCTGGAGTACCCCCCCGGGGGAGCTGTTTTTT. It specifies CAWSTPPGELFF.

This clonotype was detected a few times. A much larger clonotype is one base distant, so this may be a read error. The chain couples TRBV13 to TRBJ2-3; D ambiguous. This CDR3 region has 14 residues. The germline CDR1 and CDR2 sequences are PRHDT and FYEKMQ (reference sequence). As DNA, the CDR3 is TGTGCCAGCAGCTTATTCGGAACGGCAGATACGCGGTATTTT. Protein sequence: CASSLFGTADTRYF.

About this clonotype itself: Because the CDR3 is missing its conserved closing phenylalanine or tryptophan, this is likely a read error. The rearrangement uses TRBV6-4 and TRBJ1-1; TRBD1 matches 7 bases. Germline values: CDR1 MRHNA, CDR2 SNTAGT. The CDR3 is 14 residues long. The junction had 5 bases not matched to a gene; V was cut back by 3 bases and J by 4 bases. The CDR3 DNA sequence: TGTGCCAGCAGTGAAGGAAGGGGGCTCACTGAAGCTTTCTCT. Translation: CASSEGRGLTEAFS.

This clonotype was counted only a few times. J is TRBJ2-5 and V is TRBV3-1; 7 bases are a match to TRBD2. V shed 1 base, J shed 5 bases, and the junction held 16 bases outside the gene matches. The germline CDR1 and CDR2 sequences are LGHDT and YNNKEL (reference sequence). This CDR3 is 18 amino acids long. Written as DNA, the CDR3 is TGTGCCAGCAGCCAAGTAACGAACGGGGCGGGAGTCTCGGAGACCCAGTACTTC. Its translation: CASSQVTNGAGVSETQYF.

This clonotype has only one observation. The chain couples TRBV29-1 to TRBJ2-5; no definite D call. The CDR3 loop spans 17 amino acids. Between the trimmed V and J ends, which lost 1 base and 13 bases, there was a span of 31 bases. CDR1 and CDR2 (germline): SQVTM, ANQGSEA. The CDR3 bases are TGCAGCGTTGAAGTTTGGTCGGTGGTTGGTATCGGAGAGATCCGGTACTTC. It translates to CSVEVWSVVGIGEIRYF. Based on the CDR3 plus reference TRBV29-1 and TRBJ2-5, the full variable domain is SAVISQKPSRDICQRGTSLTIQCQVDSQVTMMFWYRQQPGQSLTLIATANQGSEATYESGFVIDKFPISRPNLTFSTLTVSNMSPEDSSIYLCSVEVWSVVGIGEIRYFGPGTRLLVL.

This clonotype appeared many times. The J gene is TRBJ2-7, the V gene TRBV27; D remains ambiguous. Germline values: CDR1 MNHEY, CDR2 SMNVEV (reference sequence). The V and J ends lost 0 bases and 4 bases respectively, with 7 bases between them. The CDR3 loop spans 13 amino acids. The CDR3 nucleotides are TGTGCCAGCAGTTTATCGGTGGGGTACGAGCAGTACTTC. Amino acids: CASSLSVGYEQYF.

The chain couples TRBV5-1 to TRBJ2-1, with 9 bases identical to TRBD2. This CDR3 comprises 17 residues. In germline, CDR1 is SGHRS, CDR2 YFSETQ. V was clipped by 3 bases and J by 6 bases; unmatched bases: 13. CDR3 sequence reads: CASSSTPRLADPNEQFF. DNA of the CDR3: TGCGCCAGCAGCTCCACCCCTAGACTAGCGGACCCCAATGAGCAGTTCTTC.

This clonotype was observed many times. The CDR3 nucleotides read TGTGCCAGCAGCTTAGGTTCCCTAAGCTACAATGAGCAGTTCTTC. Translating it yields CASSLGSLSYNEQFF. This chain joins TRBV7-2 and TRBJ2-1; D ambiguous. Per the germline V gene, CDR1 is SGHTA and CDR2 is FQGNSA. Between the trimmed V and J ends, which lost 1 base and 3 bases, there was a span of 10 bases. CDR3 length: 15 amino acids.

This clonotype was detected ten times or more. This sequence joins TRBV4-3 and TRBJ1-1; D unclear. The ends were cut back, 1 base at V and 5 bases at J, with 11 bases in the middle. The CDR3 runs 14 residues. The germline CDR1 and CDR2 sequences are LGHNA and YSLEER. In nucleotides, the CDR3 is TGCGCCAGCAGCCAAGGAGAGGGCGTGACTGAAGCTTTCTTT. Translation gives CASSQGEGVTEAFF.

For this clonotype: The conserved closing phenylalanine or tryptophan is absent in this CDR3, likely reflecting a read error. J is TRBJ2-6 and V is TRBV19; the D is unclear. The CDR3 totals 16 residues. Between the trimmed V and J ends, which lost 5 bases and 0 bases, there was a span of 11 bases. CDR1 LNHDA and CDR2 SQIVND come from the germline V gene (reference sequence). CDR3 DNA sequence: TGTGCCAGTAGTCTCGACGGGTCCTCTGGGGCCAACGTCCTGACTCTC. This translates into CASSLDGSSGANVLTL.

Ten or more counts support this clonotype. This chain uses TRBV7-9 with TRBJ2-5; 7 bases match TRBD1. CDR1 and CDR2 (germline): SEHNR, FQNEAQ (reference sequence). After removal of 2 bases from V and 1 base from J, the junction contained 7 bases not matched to a gene. The CDR3 covers 16 residues. The chain's CDR3 is CASSLSGTATQETQYF. DNA for the CDR3: TGTGCCAGCAGCTTATCAGGGACAGCGACCCAAGAGACCCAGTACTTC.